This TCR beta chain was observed in a study of blood T cell repertoires in COVID-19. Turning to the study itself: Among Cohort 3 donors, those recovered had two negative PCRs, clearance, or symptom resolution.

Participants were aged roughly 18 to 89 years from about two dozen US areas. Cohort allocation depended upon clinical history that participants reported. Profiling relied on immunoSEQ multiplex PCR, and the TCRdb table lists in-frame clones only, not all of them. The sample yields approximately 200,000 clones, around 87% seen once. Germline V gene sequence: CDR1 LGHDT, CDR2 YNNKEL (reference sequence). V was cut by 4 bases and J by 7 bases, with 10 bases left in between. The CDR3 has 12 residues. The sequence derives from a young man in a cohort exposed to, infected with or recovered from COVID-19 (not recorded which). Sequencing input: PBMCs or T cells enriched from blood (not recorded which). The genes are TRBV3-1 (or the pseudogene TRBV3-2) and TRBJ1-2; no definite D call. The CDR3 reads CASSPGVGGYTF. The CDR3 DNA reads TGTGCCAGCAGCCCCGGGGTGGGTGGCTACACCTTC.